This is a list of T cell receptor beta chains from one sample in a study of T cell repertoires in cytomegalovirus infection. TCRdb re-called the reads with MiXCR, one entry per CDR3 protein. Of around 230,000 distinct CDR3 sequences in the sample, 6% to 8% were seen once. The specimen sequenced was PBMCs. These receptors all come from a human donor in good health (CMV status not recorded). Some clones in this sample may be carry-over from other donors' samples. The CDR3 runs from the conserved cysteine through the conserved F or W. The D gene is left open where the match is weak. Clone size is given for some rows only: seen once, a few or many times, or a class if the clone is expanded.

j_call d_call v_call clone_size cdr3_aa cdr3_nt
TRBJ1-1 - TRBV29-1 - CSVGPASMNTEAFF TGCAGCGTTGGTCCAGCGTCCATGAACACTGAAGCTTTCTTT
TRBJ1-6 - TRBV9 many CASSPLGSNSPLHF TGTGCCAGCAGCCCCCTCGGCAGCAATTCACCCCTCCACTTT
TRBJ1-2 - TRBV7-8 many CASSLAGIYGYTF TGTGCCAGCAGCTTAGCAGGGATCTATGGCTACACCTTC
TRBJ2-1 TRBD2 TRBV10-3 many CAVTGGPYNEQFF TGTGCCGTCACGGGGGGGCCCTACAATGAGCAGTTCTTC
TRBJ1-2 - TRBV12-5 - CASGPGTGDGYTF TGTGCTAGTGGTCCCGGTACTGGGGATGGCTACACCTTC
TRBJ1-1 - TRBV14 many CASSPGWSGPEAFF TGTGCCAGCAGCCCAGGGTGGAGCGGACCGGAAGCTTTCTTT
TRBJ1-2 - TRBV30 many CAWSVRSRGKYNEGYTF TGTGCCTGGAGTGTACGGTCCCGGGGCAAATATAATGAAGGCTACACCTTC
TRBJ2-3 - TRBV28 many CASSSPRGAASTDTQYF TGTGCCAGCAGTTCCCCGCGGGGAGCGGCCAGCACAGATACGCAGTATTTT
TRBJ2-5 TRBD1 TRBV20-1 many CSANHGQGARWETQYF TGCAGTGCCAACCACGGACAGGGGGCGCGTTGGGAGACCCAGTACTTC
TRBJ2-1 TRBD2 TRBV20-1 few CSARLAGKSNEQFF TGCAGTGCTAGACTAGCGGGGAAGAGTAATGAGCAGTTCTTC
TRBJ2-7 TRBD2 TRBV7-2 many CASSFRGASGGSYEQYF TGTGCCAGCAGCTTTCGGGGGGCTAGCGGGGGCTCCTACGAGCAGTACTTC
TRBJ1-2 - TRBV10-3 many CAISESTGNYGYTF TGTGCCATCAGTGAGTCTACAGGGAACTATGGCTACACCTTC
TRBJ2-7 - TRBV20-1 - CSARAPQRGFTYEQYF TGCAGTGCTAGAGCCCCACAGAGGGGGTTCACCTACGAGCAGTACTTC
TRBJ2-3 TRBD1 TRBV7-2 many CASSLEGLGGRDTQYF TGTGCCAGCAGCTTAGAGGGGCTAGGGGGCCGGGATACGCAGTATTTT
TRBJ2-5 - TRBV20-1 many CSAAQAASGKETQYF TGCAGTGCTGCCCAGGCCGCCAGCGGCAAAGAGACCCAGTACTTC
TRBJ1-5 - TRBV2 few CASSDLGFDQPQHF TGTGCCAGCAGTGATTTAGGGTTCGATCAGCCCCAGCATTTT
TRBJ1-1 - TRBV28 many CASSLGDRGNTEAFF TGTGCCAGCAGTTTGGGGGACCGCGGGAACACTGAAGCTTTCTTT
TRBJ1-1 TRBD1 TRBV20-1 many CSRRNTGGQPISEAFF TGCAGCAGGAGAAATACAGGGGGCCAACCAATTTCTGAAGCTTTCTTT